The 2 T cell receptor beta chains in this list originate from one sample, sequenced in a study of Ad26.COV2.S vaccination and SARS-CoV-2 variants. Libraries were prepared by immunoSEQ multiplex PCR; TCRdb keeps only in-frame clonotypes and omits some of them. The repertoire has roughly 180,000 clones, approximately 88% of them found once; the top ten carry under 7.5%. The sequences come from peripheral blood, collected after recovery from COVID-19. The source of these receptors is a human donor who had recovered from COVID-19.

The rearrangement uses TRBV18 and TRBJ2-7, with 7 bases that match TRBD1. Looked up from germline, CDR1 is KGHSH and CDR2 is LQKENI. The CDR3 runs to 15 residues. The J segment lost 2 bases and the V segment lost 2 bases, leaving 6 bases of the junction unmatched. The CDR3 sequence is CASSPYRGSTYEQYF. The CDR3 DNA follows: TGTGCCAGCTCACCATACAGGGGATCGACCTACGAGCAGTACTTC.

The rearrangement joins TRBV29-1 to TRBJ1-3; 9 bases fit TRBD1. The CDR3 is made up of 14 amino acids. The junction had 3 bases not matched to a gene; V was cut back by 6 bases and J by 0 bases. Germline CDR1 SQVTM, CDR2 ANQGSEA. In DNA, the CDR3 is TGCAGCGTAGCGGACAGGGGCTCTGGAAACACCATATATTTT. It yields the protein CSVADRGSGNTIYF.